These T cell receptor beta chains were read from a single sample in a study of blood T cells in healthy people across ages. TCRdb used MiXCR to reprocess the 5' RACE reads, holding one entry per CDR3 protein. The sample has 1,800,000 or so distinct CDR3 sequences; about two fifths are singletons. Sequenced sample: blood. These receptors were taken from a human donor in good health. CDR3s include the opening cysteine and the closing phenylalanine or tryptophan. D genes are given only for firm matches. Clone sizes are given selectively: once, few, many, or a class where the clone is expanded.

size	J	V	D	CDR3	DNA
-	TRBJ2-3	TRBV25-1	-	CASSETYTDTQYF	TGTGCCAGCAGTGAAACCTACACAGATACGCAGTATTTT
-	TRBJ1-5	TRBV18	TRBD1	CASSPSRDRGRNQPQHF	TGTGCCAGCTCACCATCCCGGGACAGGGGTAGAAATCAGCCCCAGCATTTT
-	TRBJ1-2	TRBV6-5	-	CASSYIWGAAPYGYTF	TGTGCCAGCAGTTACATTTGGGGCGCTGCGCCCTATGGCTACACCTTC
-	TRBJ2-6	TRBV6-6	-	CASSYSGRSGANVLTF	TGTGCCAGCAGCTACTCAGGGCGCTCTGGGGCCAACGTCCTGACTTTC
few	TRBJ1-1	TRBV9	-	CASSETPTATHTEAFF	TGTGCCAGCAGCGAAACCCCCACAGCAACCCACACTGAAGCTTTCTTT
-	TRBJ2-3	TRBV20-1	TRBD1	CSARALDRDLGTQYF	TGCAGTGCTAGAGCGCTTGACAGGGATTTAGGGACGCAGTATTTT
-	TRBJ2-1	TRBV20-1	-	CSAKTGNSYNEQFF	TGCAGTGCTAAAACAGGGAACTCTTACAATGAGCAGTTCTTC
-	TRBJ2-5	TRBV24-1	-	CATSRGSQEQYF	TGTGCCACCAGTAGGGGTTCTCAAGAGCAGTACTTC
-	TRBJ2-1	TRBV6-2/TRBV6-3	-	CASSYGAYNEQFF	TGTGCCAGCAGCTATGGCGCATACAATGAGCAGTTCTTC
few	TRBJ2-3	TRBV6-4	TRBD2	CASSDTSGGNKDTQYF	TGTGCCAGCAGTGATACTAGCGGGGGGAATAAAGATACGCAGTATTTT
-	TRBJ1-6	TRBV20-1	-	CSASDPGSNSPLHF	TGCAGTGCTAGCGATCCGGGCTCCAATTCTCCCCTCCACTTT
-	TRBJ2-7	TRBV20-1	TRBD1	CSAREPETGRSYEQYF	TGCAGTGCTCGAGAGCCGGAGACAGGGCGCTCCTACGAGCAGTACTTC
-	TRBJ1-2	TRBV20-1	TRBD1	CSASGRGGYGYTF	TGCAGTGCTAGTGGCAGGGGGGGCTATGGCTACACCTTC
-	TRBJ2-5	TRBV7-3	-	CACSLNSQAETQYF	TGTGCCTGCAGCTTAAATTCGCAGGCAGAGACCCAGTACTTC
-	TRBJ2-1	TRBV5-6	TRBD1	CASGSHPARQGKTNEQFF	TGTGCCAGCGGCTCGCACCCCGCACGACAGGGGAAAACCAATGAGCAGTTCTTC
-	TRBJ2-1	TRBV4-2	-	CASSPQTGLHYNEQFF	TGTGCCAGCAGCCCCCAGACCGGACTCCACTACAATGAGCAGTTCTTC
-	TRBJ2-3	TRBV7-6	TRBD2	CASSSASGGRWDTQYF	TGTGCCAGCAGCTCGGCTAGCGGGGGGAGGTGGGATACGCAGTATTTT
-	TRBJ2-3	TRBV20-1	TRBD2	CSALKGLGTDTQYF	TGCAGTGCCCTAAAGGGACTAGGGACAGATACGCAGTATTTT
-	TRBJ1-4	TRBV19	-	CASSIWDKGSEKLFF	TGTGCCAGTAGTATATGGGACAAGGGCTCTGAAAAACTGTTTTTT
-	TRBJ1-1	TRBV6-5	-	CASSYSKSTALGTEAFF	TGTGCCAGCAGTTACTCGAAATCAACAGCCCTGGGCACTGAAGCTTTCTTT
-	TRBJ1-2	TRBV6-5	-	CASRAGTPLNYGYTF	TGTGCCAGCAGGGCCGGGACACCTCTTAACTATGGCTACACCTTC
-	TRBJ2-7	TRBV28	TRBD1	CASCQTGTGKRGEQYF	TGTGCCAGCTGTCAAACCGGGACAGGGAAAAGGGGCGAGCAGTACTTC
-	TRBJ1-2	TRBV27	-	CASSLGPDRTYGYTF	TGTGCCAGCAGTTTAGGGCCGGATCGAACCTATGGCTACACCTTC
-	TRBJ1-3	TRBV7-2	-	CASSLFYDIRARSSGNTIYF	TGTGCCAGCAGCTTATTCTATGACATTCGGGCCCGCAGCTCTGGAAACACCATATATTTT
few	TRBJ2-7	TRBV6-2/TRBV6-3	-	CASSYDISLSYEQYF	TGTGCCAGCAGTTACGACATATCACTAAGCTACGAGCAGTACTTC
-	TRBJ1-5	TRBV6-2/TRBV6-3	-	CASSKQGQPQHF	TGTGCCAGCAGTAAACAGGGACAGCCCCAGCATTTT
-	TRBJ2-5	TRBV3-1	TRBD2	CASSRRTSGVQETQYF	TGTGCCAGCAGCCGCCGGACTAGCGGGGTACAAGAGACCCAGTACTTC
-	TRBJ2-7	TRBV6-2/TRBV6-3	-	CASTGISYEQYF	TGTGCCAGCACAGGGATCTCCTACGAGCAGTACTTC
few	TRBJ1-2	TRBV20-1	TRBD1	CSARDSRGRGGYTF	TGCAGTGCTAGAGATTCGAGGGGGCGGGGTGGCTACACCTTC
few	TRBJ1-1	TRBV7-2	TRBD1	CASSTRTGLHTEAFF	TGTGCCAGCAGCACCCGGACAGGGTTGCACACTGAAGCTTTCTTT
few	TRBJ2-5	TRBV7-2	-	CASSNPFRRQDQETQYF	TGTGCCAGCAGCAACCCGTTCCGAAGACAGGACCAAGAGACCCAGTACTTC
-	TRBJ1-1	TRBV5-1	-	CASSTLGGGDTGRNTEAFF	TGCGCCAGCAGCACACTGGGAGGCGGAGACACCGGGAGGAACACTGAAGCTTTCTTT
-	TRBJ2-3	TRBV24-1	TRBD1	CATSGGQGKEDTQYF	TGTGCCACCAGTGGAGGACAGGGAAAAGAAGATACGCAGTATTTT
-	TRBJ1-2	TRBV29-1	TRBD1	CSFLPGQENGDGCTF	TGCAGCTTTCTGCCGGGACAGGAAAATGGAGATGGCTGCACCTTC
few	TRBJ1-2	TRBV7-2	TRBD1	CASSPALPGQHIYYGYTF	TGTGCCAGCAGCCCGGCTTTACCGGGACAGCATATATACTATGGCTACACCTTC
few	TRBJ2-5	TRBV13	TRBD1	CASSLPGQGPQETQYF	TGTGCCAGCAGCTTACCGGGACAGGGCCCTCAAGAGACCCAGTACTTC
-	TRBJ1-6	TRBV15	-	CATSRAYRVSNSPLHF	TGTGCCACCAGCAGAGCCTACAGGGTTTCTAATTCACCCCTCCACTTT
-	TRBJ2-6	TRBV4-3	-	CASSQERRGANVLTF	TGCGCCAGCAGCCAAGAACGCAGGGGGGCCAACGTCCTGACTTTC
few	TRBJ1-5	TRBV5-1	-	CASSPDGFSNQPQHF	TGCGCCAGCAGCCCGGACGGCTTTAGCAATCAGCCCCAGCATTTT